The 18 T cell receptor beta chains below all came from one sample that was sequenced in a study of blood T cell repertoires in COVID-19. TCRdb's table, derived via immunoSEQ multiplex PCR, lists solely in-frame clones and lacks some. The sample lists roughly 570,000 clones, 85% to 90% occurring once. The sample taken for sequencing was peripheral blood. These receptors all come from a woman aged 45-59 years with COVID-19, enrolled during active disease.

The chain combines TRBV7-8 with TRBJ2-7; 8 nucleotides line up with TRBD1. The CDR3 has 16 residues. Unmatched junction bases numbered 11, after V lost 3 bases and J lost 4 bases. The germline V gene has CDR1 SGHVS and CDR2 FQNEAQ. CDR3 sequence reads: CASSLYSGQGAYEQYF. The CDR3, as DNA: TGTGCCAGCAGCTTGTATTCCGGACAGGGAGCTTACGAGCAGTACTTC.

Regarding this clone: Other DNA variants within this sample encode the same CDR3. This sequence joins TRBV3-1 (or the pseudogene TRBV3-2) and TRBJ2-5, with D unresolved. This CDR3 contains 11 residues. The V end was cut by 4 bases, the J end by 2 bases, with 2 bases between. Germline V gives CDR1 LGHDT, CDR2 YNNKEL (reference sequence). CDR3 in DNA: TGTGCCAGCAGCCTACAAGAGACCCAGTACTTC. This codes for CASSLQETQYF.

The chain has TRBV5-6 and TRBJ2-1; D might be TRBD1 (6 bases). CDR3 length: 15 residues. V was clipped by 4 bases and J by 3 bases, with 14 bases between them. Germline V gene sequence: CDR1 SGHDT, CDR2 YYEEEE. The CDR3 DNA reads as TGTGCCAGCAGCAAAACACAGGGTGACTACAATGAGCAGTTCTTC. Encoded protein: CASSKTQGDYNEQFF.

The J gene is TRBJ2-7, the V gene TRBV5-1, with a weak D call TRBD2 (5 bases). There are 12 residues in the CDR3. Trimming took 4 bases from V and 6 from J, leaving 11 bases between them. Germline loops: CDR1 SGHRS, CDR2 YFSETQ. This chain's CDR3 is CASSPGGSEQYF. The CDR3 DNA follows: TGCGCCAGCAGCCCCGGAGGCTCCGAGCAGTACTTC.

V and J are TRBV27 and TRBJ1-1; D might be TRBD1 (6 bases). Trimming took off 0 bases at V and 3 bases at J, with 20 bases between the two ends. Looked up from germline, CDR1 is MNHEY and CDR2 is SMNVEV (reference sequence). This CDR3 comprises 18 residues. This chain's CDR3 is CASSLSPEPGAGDTEAFF. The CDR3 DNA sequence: TGTGCCAGCAGTTTATCCCCCGAGCCTGGGGCAGGGGACACTGAAGCTTTCTTT.

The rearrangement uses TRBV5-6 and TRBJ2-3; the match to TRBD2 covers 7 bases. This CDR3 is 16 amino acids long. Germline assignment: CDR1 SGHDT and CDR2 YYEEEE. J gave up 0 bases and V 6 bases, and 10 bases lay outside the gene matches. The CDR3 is CASTLNAGVSTDTQYF. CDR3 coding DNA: TGTGCCAGCACCCTTAACGCGGGGGTTAGCACAGATACGCAGTATTTT.

The DNA of the CDR3 is TGTGCCAGCAGTTTCGGGCGGGCGCTCTCTGGGGCCAACGTCCTGACTTTC. Translated, it gives CASSFGRALSGANVLTF. The chain links TRBV27 to TRBJ2-6, with D perhaps TRBD2 (5 bases). The CDR3 runs 17 residues. Germline V gives CDR1 MNHEY, CDR2 SMNVEV (reference sequence). V lost 3 bases and J lost 0, with 12 bases in between. Full variable domain (missing parts from reference TRBV27 and TRBJ2-6): EAQVTQNPRYLITVTGKKLTVTCSQNMNHEYMSWYRQDPGLGLRQIYYSMNVEVTDKGDVPEGYKVSRKEKRNFPLILESPSPNQTSLYFCASSFGRALSGANVLTFGAGSRLTVL.

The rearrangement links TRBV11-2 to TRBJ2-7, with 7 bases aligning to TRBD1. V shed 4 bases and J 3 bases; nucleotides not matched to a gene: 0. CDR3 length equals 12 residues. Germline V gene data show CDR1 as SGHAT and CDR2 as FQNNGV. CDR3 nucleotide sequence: TGTGCCAGCAGCTGGGACAGCTACGAGCAGTACTTC. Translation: CASSWDSYEQYF.

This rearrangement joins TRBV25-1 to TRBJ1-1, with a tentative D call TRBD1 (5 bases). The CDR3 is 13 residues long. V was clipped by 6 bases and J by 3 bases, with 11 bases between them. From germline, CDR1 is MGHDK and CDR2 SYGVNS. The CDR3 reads CASSRPGDTEAFF. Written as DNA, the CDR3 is TGTGCCAGCAGCAGACCGGGGGACACTGAAGCTTTCTTT.

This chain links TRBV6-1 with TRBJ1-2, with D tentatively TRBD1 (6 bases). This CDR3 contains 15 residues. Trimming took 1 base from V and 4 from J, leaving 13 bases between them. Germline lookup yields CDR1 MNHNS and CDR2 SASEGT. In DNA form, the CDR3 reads TGTGCCAGCAGTGAAGTACAGGGAGCTGCCTATGGCTACACCTTC. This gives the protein CASSEVQGAAYGYTF.

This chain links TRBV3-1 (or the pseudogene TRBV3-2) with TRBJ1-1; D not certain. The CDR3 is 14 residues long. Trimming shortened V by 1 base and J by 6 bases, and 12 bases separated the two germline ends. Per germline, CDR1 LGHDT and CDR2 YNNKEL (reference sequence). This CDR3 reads CASSQGTFGSEAFF. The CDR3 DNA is TGTGCCAGCAGCCAAGGAACCTTCGGGTCTGAAGCTTTCTTT.

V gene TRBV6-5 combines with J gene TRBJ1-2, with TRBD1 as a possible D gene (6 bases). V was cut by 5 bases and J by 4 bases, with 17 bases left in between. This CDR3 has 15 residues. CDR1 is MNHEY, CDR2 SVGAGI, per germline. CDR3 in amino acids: CASSNPGQTVYGYTF. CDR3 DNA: TGTGCCAGCAGTAATCCCGGACAGACAGTCTATGGCTACACCTTC.

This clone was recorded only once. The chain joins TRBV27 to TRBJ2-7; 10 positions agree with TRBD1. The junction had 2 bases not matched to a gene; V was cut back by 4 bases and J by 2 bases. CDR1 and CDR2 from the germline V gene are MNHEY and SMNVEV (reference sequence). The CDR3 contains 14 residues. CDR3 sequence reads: CASSYGQGAYEQYF. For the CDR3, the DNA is TGTGCCAGCAGTTACGGACAGGGGGCCTACGAGCAGTACTTC.

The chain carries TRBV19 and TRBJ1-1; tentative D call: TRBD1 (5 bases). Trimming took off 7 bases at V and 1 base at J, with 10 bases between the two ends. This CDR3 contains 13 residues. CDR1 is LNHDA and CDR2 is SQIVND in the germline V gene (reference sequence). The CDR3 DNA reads TGTGCCAGTACCATGACAGAGAACACTGAAGCTTTCTTT. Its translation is CASTMTENTEAFF.

As DNA, the CDR3 is TGTGCCAGCAGTTACTCGAGCGCAGGGAATTTCTACGAGCAGTACTTC. The encoded protein is CASSYSSAGNFYEQYF. V gene TRBV6-5 combines with J gene TRBJ2-7, with a weak D call TRBD1 (5 bases). The CDR3 length is 16 residues. Germline assignment: CDR1 MNHEY and CDR2 SVGAGI. The V end lost 0 bases, the J end lost 3 bases, and 15 bases lay between the germline ends.

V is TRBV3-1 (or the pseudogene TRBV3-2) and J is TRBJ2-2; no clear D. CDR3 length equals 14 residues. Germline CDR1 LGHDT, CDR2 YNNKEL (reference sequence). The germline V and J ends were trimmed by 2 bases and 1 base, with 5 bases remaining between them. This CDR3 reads CASSQNRNTGELFF. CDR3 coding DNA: TGTGCCAGCAGCCAAAACAGGAACACCGGGGAGCTGTTTTTT.

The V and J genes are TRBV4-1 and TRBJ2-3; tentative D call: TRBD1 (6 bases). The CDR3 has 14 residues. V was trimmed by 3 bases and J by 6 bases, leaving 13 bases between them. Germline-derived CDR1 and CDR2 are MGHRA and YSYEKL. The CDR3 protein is CASSHANRDDTQYF. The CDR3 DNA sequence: TGCGCCAGCAGCCACGCAAACAGGGATGATACGCAGTATTTT.

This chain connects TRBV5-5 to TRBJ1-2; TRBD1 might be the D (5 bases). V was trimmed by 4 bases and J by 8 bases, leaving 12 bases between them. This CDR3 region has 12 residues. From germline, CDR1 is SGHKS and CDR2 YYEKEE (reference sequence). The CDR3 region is CASSPGGRGYTF. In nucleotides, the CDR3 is TGTGCCAGCAGCCCCGGGGGTCGCGGCTACACCTTC. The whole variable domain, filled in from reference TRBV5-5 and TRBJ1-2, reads DAGVTQSPTHLIKTRGQQVTLRCSPISGHKSVSWYQQVLGQGPQFIFQYYEKEERGRGNFPDRFSARQFPNYSSELNVNALLLGDSALYLCASSPGGRGYTFGSGTRLTVV.